One and the same sample provided the 24 T cell receptor beta chains below, sequenced in a study of metastatic and nonmetastatic thyroid tumors. TCRdb redid the clone calls on the PCR reads using MiXCR. The data hold some 10,000 clones, with under 30% observed a single time. Among the patients, none had received any treatment before thyroid surgery. Specimen: tumor tissue. These receptors were taken from a female donor with papillary thyroid cancer or a benign thyroid nodule (not recorded which). Some clones in this sample may be carry-over from other donors' samples.

This clone qualifies as medium-sized. The genes are TRBV11-3 and TRBJ2-2; the D is unclear. The germline CDR1 and CDR2 sequences are SGHNT and YENEEA. Trimming shortened V by 2 bases and J by 1 base, and 8 bases separated the two germline ends. The length of the CDR3 is 15 residues. The DNA of the CDR3 is TGTGCCAGCAGCTTACTCGCAGGGAACACCGGGGAGCTGTTTTTT. This sequence encodes CASSLLAGNTGELFF.

Remarks on this clone: One end of the junction varies from germline; a read error may be responsible. The chain carries TRBV30 and TRBJ2-2, with D possibly matching TRBD2 (5 bases). This CDR3 is built from 16 residues. Germline V lookup: CDR1 GTSNPN, CDR2 SVGIG (reference sequence). CDR3 loop: CAWSVYVPGRTGVLFF. The CDR3 DNA reads TGTGCCTGGAGTGTGTACGTTCCTGGACGCACCGGGGTGCTGTTTTTC.

Only a few counts were recorded for this clone. This chain's CDR3 is CASNPVGDTGELFF. In nucleotides, the CDR3 is TGTGCCAGCAACCCGGTGGGGGACACCGGGGAGCTGTTTTTT. This sequence joins TRBV28 and TRBJ2-2; D tentatively reads TRBD1 or TRBD2 (5 bases each). CDR3 size: 14 residues. The ends were cut back, 7 bases at V and 3 bases at J, with 12 bases in the middle. Per germline, CDR1 MDHEN and CDR2 SYDVKM. The full variable domain, completed using reference TRBV28 and TRBJ2-2, is DVKVTQSSRYLVKRTGEKVFLECVQDMDHENMFWYRQDPGLGLRLIYFSYDVKMKEKGDIPEGYSVSREKKERFSLILESASTNQTSMYLCASNPVGDTGELFFGEGSRLTVL.

By sample fraction, this clone is medium-sized. The chain couples TRBV6-4 to TRBJ1-1; tentative D call: TRBD1 (5 bases). The germline CDR1 and CDR2 sequences are MRHNA and SNTAGT. The CDR3 is 13 amino acids. Trimming removed 2 bases at V and 2 bases at J, with 6 bases between. This chain's CDR3 is CASSDRDNTEAFF. The CDR3 nucleotides read TGTGCCAGCAGTGACAGGGACAACACTGAAGCTTTCTTT.

This chain links TRBV11-2 with TRBJ2-7; 8 bases agree with TRBD1. Losses at the gene ends were 4 bases for V and 1 base for J; bases not matched to a gene: 9. The CDR3 is 16 amino acids. Looked up from germline, CDR1 is SGHAT and CDR2 is FQNNGV. CDR3 coding DNA: TGTGCCAGCAGCTCTCAAAGTTGGACAGGGTCCTACGAGCAGTACTTC. Translated: CASSSQSWTGSYEQYF.

This clone is classed as medium-sized. The chain employs TRBV29-1 and TRBJ1-1; possibly TRBD1 for D (6 bases). CDR1 is SQVTM and CDR2 is ANQGSEA in the germline V gene. The CDR3 spans 13 residues. V dropped 6 bases and J dropped 7 bases, with 18 bases sitting between them. The CDR3 spells CSVTRDTWGEAFF. The DNA of the CDR3 is TGCAGCGTGACTCGGGACACCTGGGGTGAAGCTTTCTTT.

The chain is built from TRBV3-1 and TRBJ2-7; D might be TRBD1 (6 bases). The V and J ends lost 3 bases and 3 bases respectively, with 15 bases between them. CDR1 LGHDT and CDR2 YNNKEL come from the germline V gene (reference sequence). The CDR3 is made up of 15 amino acids. The CDR3 DNA reads as TGTGCCAGCAGCCATAGGGGGAGTCCACTCTACGAGCAGTACTTC. It is translated as CASSHRGSPLYEQYF.

Only a few counts were recorded for this clone. The chain joins TRBV28 to TRBJ1-1; 9 positions agree with TRBD1. With 5 bases clipped from V and 2 bases from J, the junction kept 6 bases outside the gene matches. CDR3 length equals 15 residues. Per the germline V gene, CDR1 is MDHEN and CDR2 is SYDVKM. CDR3 in DNA: TGTGCCAGCAGTGAGACAGGGGGAGCTAACACTGAAGCTTTCTTT. Protein product: CASSETGGANTEAFF.

The J gene is TRBJ2-1, the V gene TRBV6-2 or TRBV6-3, with 11 bases matching TRBD2. Trimming removed 5 bases from V and 4 bases from J; junction bases left unmatched: 7. There are 16 residues in the CDR3. Germline V gene data show CDR1 as MNHEY and CDR2 as SVGEGT. The DNA for the CDR3 is TGTGCCAGCAGTCCCTGGACTAGCGGGCCTTACAATGAGCAGTTCTTC. It specifies CASSPWTSGPYNEQFF.

The genes are TRBV4-1 and TRBJ2-6; 11 bases agree with TRBD2. This CDR3 region has 18 residues. Germline V lookup: CDR1 MGHRA, CDR2 YSYEKL. Germline trimming cut 5 bases from V and 0 bases from J; bases unmatched to any gene: 6. For the CDR3, the DNA is TGCGCCAGCAGCGATGGGACTAGCGGCCTCTCTGGGGCCAACGTCCTGACTTTC. It is translated as CASSDGTSGLSGANVLTF.

Relative to its sample, this clone is medium-sized. This chain connects TRBV14 to TRBJ2-7, with 7 bases identical to TRBD1. The V segment lost 4 bases and the J segment 7 bases; nucleotides outside the gene matches: 10. CDR3 size: 14 residues. The V gene's germline CDR1 is SGHDN and CDR2 FVKESK. CDR3 nucleotide sequence: TGTGCCAGCAGCCGTAACCCGGGACAGCAAGAGCAGTACTTC. Translating gives CASSRNPGQQEQYF.

The chain couples TRBV2 to TRBJ2-7, with 7 bases matching TRBD2. The V gene end was trimmed by 10 bases and the J gene end by 7 bases; junction bases not matched to a gene: 10. This CDR3 is built from 12 residues. Germline V gives CDR1 SNHLY, CDR2 FYNNEI. CDR3 in amino acids: CATRTGLGEQYF. CDR3 DNA sequence: TGTGCCACCCGGACCGGACTAGGGGAGCAGTACTTC.

Only one count was recorded for this clone. This chain joins TRBV11-2 and TRBJ1-1; TRBD1 is a possible D gene (5 bases). The CDR3 covers 14 residues. CDR1 is SGHAT and CDR2 is FQNNGV in the germline V gene. Between the trimmed V and J ends, which lost 1 base and 5 bases, there was a span of 11 bases. CDR3 sequence: CASSLVRGETEAFF. CDR3 bases: TGTGCCAGCAGCTTAGTAAGGGGTGAAACTGAAGCTTTCTTT.

Comments on this clone: A much larger clone is a single base away; this may be a read error. This chain joins TRBV5-1 and TRBJ1-2; no firm D call. CDR3 length equals 16 residues. CDR1 and CDR2 from the germline V gene are SGHRS and YFSETQ. Trimming stripped 4 bases from V and 6 bases from J, with 22 bases between. The CDR3 nucleotides are TGCGCCAGCAGCCCTGTTGGGTGTCTCCCTGGGGATGGCTACACCTTC. The encoded protein is CASSPVGCLPGDGYTF.

J is TRBJ1-1 and V is TRBV28; 8 nucleotides match TRBD1. Trimming removed 6 bases from V and 3 bases from J; junction bases left unmatched: 12. Germline lookup yields CDR1 MDHEN and CDR2 SYDVKM. The CDR3 spans 16 residues. The CDR3 loop reads CASRNPGGADDTEAFF. CDR3 nucleotide sequence: TGTGCCAGCAGAAATCCAGGGGGCGCAGATGACACTGAAGCTTTCTTT.

This clone was seen more than once but under ten times. V usage is TRBV27 and J usage is TRBJ2-7, with unresolved D. CDR1 and CDR2 from the germline V gene are MNHEY and SMNVEV (reference sequence). The CDR3 sequence is 14 residues long. V lost 3 bases and J 5 bases, leaving 14 bases between the germline ends. CDR3 protein: CASSFIGNPHEQYF. The CDR3 DNA follows: TGTGCCAGCAGTTTTATAGGAAACCCCCACGAGCAGTACTTC.

This clone was observed a few times. The rearrangement uses TRBV6-1 and TRBJ1-5, with D possibly TRBD1 on 6 matching bases. The CDR3 runs to 16 residues. CDR1 is MNHNS and CDR2 is SASEGT in the germline V gene. The V gene lost 1 base and the J gene lost 6 bases, with 16 bases spanning the gap. The CDR3 reads CASSEGGGGLAQPQHF. The CDR3 DNA sequence: TGTGCCAGCAGTGAAGGGGGCGGGGGGCTCGCTCAGCCCCAGCATTTT.

In this sample, this clone turned up a few times. The chain joins TRBV10-1 to TRBJ2-1, with 10 bases lining up with TRBD2. The CDR3 totals 16 residues. J gave up 4 bases and V 5 bases, and 8 bases lay outside the gene matches. Germline lookup yields CDR1 WNHNN and CDR2 SYGVQD (reference sequence). CDR3: CASSPSSGGGYNEQFF. CDR3 nucleotide sequence: TGCGCCAGCAGTCCCTCTAGCGGGGGTGGATACAATGAGCAGTTCTTC.

This clone showed up just a few times. The chain is built from TRBV28 and TRBJ1-2; D ambiguous. The V end was cut by 2 bases, the J end by 0 bases, with 4 bases between. CDR1 and CDR2 from the germline V gene are MDHEN and SYDVKM. This CDR3 has 13 amino acids. The CDR3 region is CASSLPANYGYTF. For the CDR3, the DNA is TGTGCCAGCAGTTTACCTGCTAACTATGGCTACACCTTC.

This clone is medium-sized (0.01 to 0.1%). Other DNA variants within this sample encode the same CDR3. The chain is built from TRBV19 and TRBJ1-5; D may be TRBD1 (5 bases). V was clipped by 3 bases and J by 5 bases, with 8 bases between them. Germline V lookup: CDR1 LNHDA, CDR2 SQIVND (reference sequence). The CDR3 extends over 13 amino acids. The chain's CDR3 is CASSIQGDQPQHF. For the CDR3, the DNA is TGTGCCAGTAGTATCCAGGGTGATCAGCCCCAGCATTTT.

The chain links TRBV6-2 or TRBV6-3 to TRBJ2-7; TRBD2 matches at 11 bases. Per the germline V gene, CDR1 is MNHEY and CDR2 is SVGEGT. Germline trimming cut 7 bases from V and 3 bases from J; bases unmatched to any gene: 14. The CDR3 has 17 residues. CDR3 sequence: CASTLSWTSGLHYEQYF. CDR3 nucleotide sequence: TGTGCCAGCACCCTTTCCTGGACTAGCGGGTTACACTACGAGCAGTACTTC.

This chain joins TRBV28 and TRBJ2-4; no clear D gene. This CDR3 has 14 residues. CDR1 is MDHEN and CDR2 is SYDVKM in the germline V gene. The V end lost 6 bases, the J end lost 1 base, and 10 bases lay between the germline ends. The CDR3 nucleotides are TGTGCCAGCAGACCCGGGTCGGCCAAAAACATTCAGTACTTC. Translation: CASRPGSAKNIQYF.

The chain employs TRBV19 and TRBJ2-2; 11 bases line up with TRBD2. The better agreement between TRBJ2-3 and the DNA end casts doubt on the J call. The CDR3 loop spans 16 amino acids. The V gene's germline CDR1 is LNHDA and CDR2 SQIVND (reference sequence). CDR3 DNA: TGTGCCAGTAGTGACCGACTAGCGGGAAGTCCAGATACGCAGTATTTT. It yields the protein CASSDRLAGSPDTQYF.

This chain uses TRBV2 with TRBJ2-7; 7 nucleotides line up with TRBD1. This CDR3 spans 13 amino acids. Looked up from germline, CDR1 is SNHLY and CDR2 is FYNNEI. V gave up 6 bases and J gave up 2 bases; unmatched junction bases: 4. CDR3 region: CASRGDSPYEQYF. CDR3 bases: TGTGCCAGCAGGGGGGACAGCCCCTACGAGCAGTACTTC.